The 9 T cell receptor beta chains in this list originate from one sample, sequenced in a study of blood T cell repertoires in COVID-19. Profiled with immunoSEQ multiplex PCR; TCRdb holds only in-frame clones, not every one. This table has 150,000 to 200,000 clones, 86% appearing once. The sample consisted of peripheral blood. The receptors stem from a man in his fifties with active or convalescent COVID-19.

V gene TRBV27 combines with J gene TRBJ1-1, with 9 nucleotides matching TRBD1. The germline gives CDR1 MNHEY, CDR2 SMNVEV (reference sequence). This CDR3 contains 16 residues. J was trimmed by 0 bases and V by 5 bases; bases with no gene match: 7. The CDR3 loop is CASSGQGKNMNTEAFF. CDR3 bases: TGTGCCAGCAGTGGACAGGGGAAAAACATGAACACTGAAGCTTTCTTT.

This sequence joins TRBV19 and TRBJ2-7; D is perhaps TRBD1 (6 bases). This CDR3 has 12 residues. V lost 6 bases to trimming and J lost 3 bases, with 9 bases between them. Germline-derived CDR1 and CDR2 are LNHDA and SQIVND (reference sequence). This CDR3 is CASRDSYYEQYF. The CDR3 DNA is TGTGCCAGTAGGGACAGTTACTACGAGCAGTACTTC.

The chain recombines TRBV6-5 with TRBJ2-7; 9 positions agree with TRBD1. The V gene's germline CDR1 is MNHEY and CDR2 SVGAGI. V lost 6 bases and J lost 7; bases outside the gene matches: 13. CDR3 length: 15 amino acids. The CDR3 coding sequence is TGTGCCAGCAGAACGACAGGGGGAACCCTCCGGGAGCAGTACTTC. It specifies CASRTTGGTLREQYF.

The rearrangement links TRBV18 to TRBJ2-5, with 8 bases that match TRBD1. This CDR3 contains 15 residues. Trimming removed 4 bases from V and 2 bases from J; junction bases left unmatched: 6. The V gene's germline CDR1 is KGHSH and CDR2 LQKENI. The CDR3 coding sequence is TGTGCCAGCTCACTGGGGACAGGCCAGCAAGAGACCCAGTACTTC. It is translated as CASSLGTGQQETQYF.

V gene TRBV19 combines with J gene TRBJ2-5; 8 bases are a match to TRBD2. CDR3 length equals 12 residues. CDR1 and CDR2 from the germline V gene are LNHDA and SQIVND (reference sequence). Unmatched junction bases numbered 0, after V lost 5 bases and J lost 4 bases. In DNA form, the CDR3 reads TGTGCCAGTAGTCTAGCGGGAGAGACCCAGTACTTC. This sequence encodes CASSLAGETQYF.

This clone has more than one count but fewer than ten. The rearrangement links TRBV6-1 to TRBJ1-4, with D possibly being TRBD1 (6 bases). CDR1 and CDR2 (germline): MNHNS, SASEGT. This CDR3 is 13 amino acids long. Trimming left V 3 bases short and J 6 bases short, with 8 bases between. The CDR3 nucleotides read TGTGCCAGCAGTGAGGGGGCTGATGAAAAACTGTTTTTT. This encodes CASSEGADEKLFF.

This chain connects TRBV18 to TRBJ1-2; the match to TRBD1 covers 9 bases. J gave up 6 bases and V 2 bases, and 7 bases lay outside the gene matches. Germline values: CDR1 KGHSH, CDR2 LQKENI. The CDR3 runs to 15 residues. Here the CDR3 DNA reads TGTGCCAGCTCACCAGATTCCGGACAGGGGAATGGCTACACCTTC. It yields the protein CASSPDSGQGNGYTF.

This chain links TRBV12-3 or TRBV12-4 with TRBJ2-7; D not resolved. The CDR3 has 12 amino acids. Trimming left V 5 bases short and J 4 bases short, with 9 bases between. This CDR3 reads CASSKTEYEQYF. In DNA form, the CDR3 reads TGTGCCAGCAGTAAAACAGAATACGAGCAGTACTTC.

The rearrangement joins TRBV4-1 to TRBJ1-1; perhaps TRBD1 as D (5 bases). The CDR3 totals 16 residues. Trimming pared 0 bases from V and 4 bases from J, leaving 15 bases between. Per germline, CDR1 MGHRA and CDR2 YSYEKL. The CDR3 nucleotides are TGCGCCAGCAGCCAAGAGACGGGCGGGGCAACCACTGAAGCTTTCTTT. This codes for CASSQETGGATTEAFF.